Included here is one TCR beta chain sequence, with context. Its specificity is not known. A roughly 200 ng quantity of DNA, 29,000 or so T cell genomes, went into the sorted-subset replicate PCRs. Generated by immunoSEQ multiplex PCR, the TCRdb table keeps only in-frame clones and is missing some. The top ten clones hold more than 1.5% of a sample with about 2.2 million clones, about 93% of them seen once. The sample originates from a study of shared clonotypes between healthy human individuals. Findings and caveats of the study: Expectations were that clonotype sharing among donors would be affected by sequencing depth. Lower generation probabilities were found for non-shared clonotypes than for those shared by all four donors.

The V gene end was trimmed by 1 base and the J gene end by 3 bases; junction bases not matched to a gene: 7. Germline-derived CDR1 and CDR2 are SGHAT and FQNNGV. The CDR3 loop spans 19 amino acids. Terminally differentiated effector memory CD45RA+ cells were left out of the naive CD8 fraction, which was CD45RO-negative and positively selected for CCR7. The TCR comes from a man younger than 30 in good health. Some clones in this sample may be carry-over from other donors' samples. Sequenced: naive CD8+ T cells from PBMCs. The V gene is TRBV11-2, the J gene TRBJ2-2, with 14 bases aligning to TRBD2. The CDR3 sequence is CASSLVGLAGGPYTGELFF. CDR3 DNA: TGTGCCAGCAGCTTAGTAGGACTAGCGGGAGGCCCCTACACCGGGGAGCTGTTTTTT. The variable domain in full, with the rest retrieved from reference TRBV11-2 and TRBJ2-2, is EAGVAQSPRYKIIEKRQSVAFWCNPISGHATLYWYQQILGQGPKLLIQFQNNGVVDDSQLPKDRFSAERLKGVDSTLKIQPAKLEDSAVYLCASSLVGLAGGPYTGELFFGEGSRLTVL.